The clone carrying this T cell receptor (beta chain) was seen ten or more times. These data originate in a study of human T cells and chemical hapten exposure. What the library attached to individual cDNA molecules were unique molecular identifiers. Via MiXCR, TCRdb re-called the RACE reads, giving one row per CDR3 protein. The sample shows around 130,000 distinct CDR3 sequences, about 9.4% of them seen only once. The J segment lost 6 bases and the V segment lost 2 bases, leaving 1 base of the junction unmatched. CDR1 is LNHNV, CDR2 YYDKDF, per germline (reference sequence). CDR3 length equals 13 residues. Documented time point: healthy volunteer bleed at 2 weeks. Unfractionated whole blood was the source of the extracted total RNA.

Sequencing input: whole blood. This TCR derives from a male donor in good health. Some clones in this sample may be carry-over from other donors' samples. The chain links TRBV15 to TRBJ2-1; 7 bases fit TRBD1. The DNA for the CDR3 is TGTGCCACCAGCAGACGACAGGGCAATGAGCAGTTCTTC. Amino acids: CATSRRQGNEQFF. The full variable domain, completed using reference TRBV15 and TRBJ2-1, is DAMVIQNPRYQVTQFGKPVTLSCSQTLNHNVMYWYQQKSSQAPKLLFHYYDKDFNNEADTPDNFQSRRPNTSFCFLDIRSPGLGDTAMYLCATSRRQGNEQFFGPGTRLTVL.